This T cell receptor (beta chain) was observed in a study of T-cell memory formation after mild COVID-19. Broader study findings: CD4/CD8 balance held among clones contracting day 15 to 85, and later expanders leaned CD4+.

TCRdb reanalysed the 5' RACE reads using MiXCR and keeps one entry per CDR3 protein. The sample yields 250,000 to 300,000 distinct CDR3 sequences, more than 15% seen once. Germline CDR1 and CDR2: SQVTM and ANQGSEA. This CDR3 is 11 amino acids long. There are a few counts of this clonotype. The antigen remains unidentified. The sequence was collected from a man aged 18 to 35 who had mild COVID-19 (a few samples of this study predate the infection). Cell type and time point are not known. This chain uses TRBV29-1 with TRBJ2-1, with D possibly being TRBD1 (6 bases). The specimen sequenced was PBMCs or a T cell subset sorted from them (not recorded which). DNA for the CDR3: TGCAGTGACAGGTCCTGGAATGAGCAGTTCTTC. This encodes CSDRSWNEQFF.